This T cell receptor (beta chain) was captured by sequencing in a study of shared clonotypes between healthy human individuals. Overall study findings and caveats: Relative to memory subsets, naive subsets generally showed larger estimated richness.

All the donors were Caucasian adults who lived in Nashville, Tennessee. TCRdb's table, derived via immunoSEQ multiplex PCR, lists solely in-frame clones and lacks some. The sample includes 730,000 or so clones, 72% of them seen just once. Germline assignment: CDR1 SGHDT and CDR2 YYEEEE. The V end lost 3 bases, the J end lost 0 bases, and 7 bases lay between the germline ends. CDR3 length: 13 amino acids. A remark on this clone: Its matching antigen is unknown.

V usage is TRBV5-6 and J usage is TRBJ2-7; weak D call: TRBD2 (6 bases). Material for sequencing was memory CD4+ T cells sorted from blood. The subset was: CD45RA-negative fraction. This clonotype was obtained from a woman in her twenties or thirties in good health. The CDR3 sequence is CASSSDYSYEQYF. CDR3 coding DNA: TGTGCCAGCAGCTCGGACTACTCCTACGAGCAGTACTTC.